The clone carrying this TCR beta chain has only one observation. What it binds is unknown. This specimen belongs to a study of OX40 agonist ivuxolimab in advanced cancers. Study as a whole: Treatment of patients was with ivuxolimab, an agonistic anti-OX40 (CD134) antibody. Dose-escalation patients had hepatocellular carcinoma, melanoma, renal cell or head and neck cancer.

Study-wide results and caveats: Researchers report that CD8+ T cells had, on average, more expanded clones than CD4+. With doses of 0.1 to 3.0 mg/kg, CD4+ and CD8+ blood T cells had undergone clonal expansion by week 6.

The repertoire was sequenced with immunoSEQ multiplex PCR; TCRdb's copy has only in-frame clones and lacks some. The data hold some 85,000 clones, with about 89% observed a single time. CDR1 is MDHEN, CDR2 SYDVKM, per germline. There are 16 residues in the CDR3. The V and J ends lost 5 bases and 5 bases, in that order; junction bases with no gene match: 13. The source of this sequence is an adult with an advanced solid tumor such as melanoma, head and neck, liver or kidney cancer. The source was CD4+ or CD8+ T cells sorted from blood, collected in a trial of the OX40 agonist ivuxolimab. V usage is TRBV28 and J usage is TRBJ1-2; 8 bases fit TRBD1. The CDR3 DNA is TGTGCCAGCAGTCCTCAGGACAGGGCCTCCGGATATGGCTACACCTTC. Its translation is CASSPQDRASGYGYTF.